This T cell receptor (beta chain) was profiled in a study of T cell changes during pregnancy in multiple sclerosis. The method was immunoSEQ multiplex PCR; TCRdb's version includes in-frame clones alone and lacks a portion of them. This sample has over 35,000 clones, with approximately 94% found just once. The CDR3 sequence is 14 residues long. V shed 4 bases and J shed 3 bases, with 12 bases lying between them. Germline CDR1 ENHRY, CDR2 SYGVKD. The clonotype was recovered from a female donor with multiple sclerosis, enrolled in a pregnancy study. This chain uses TRBV10-3 with TRBJ1-1; TRBD1 is a possible D gene (6 bases). The sample here was peripheral blood, taken before pregnancy. The CDR3 protein is CAISVGGGHTEAFF. The CDR3 nucleotides read TGTGCCATCAGTGTAGGGGGGGGCCACACTGAAGCTTTCTTT.